This T cell receptor beta chain was found in a study of T cells after yellow fever vaccination. TCRdb re-derived calls from the 5' RACE reads in MiXCR, one entry per CDR3 protein. Here the sample spans some 110,000 distinct CDR3 sequences, roughly 6.8% being singletons. This clonotype was detected many times. The CDR3 sequence is 12 residues long. Between the trimmed V and J ends, which lost 7 bases and 2 bases, there was a span of 11 bases. The germline CDR1 and CDR2 sequences are DFQATT and SNEGSKA (reference sequence). The receptor was isolated from a young man who received the YFV17D yellow fever vaccine. This rearrangement joins TRBV20-1 to TRBJ2-5; D is undetermined. The sample consisted of CD4+ T cells sorted from PBMCs, taken more than 35 days after the first yellow fever vaccination. The CDR3 nucleotides read TGCAGTGGAACGACGGAGCAAGAGACCCAGTACTTC. The encoded protein is CSGTTEQETQYF.